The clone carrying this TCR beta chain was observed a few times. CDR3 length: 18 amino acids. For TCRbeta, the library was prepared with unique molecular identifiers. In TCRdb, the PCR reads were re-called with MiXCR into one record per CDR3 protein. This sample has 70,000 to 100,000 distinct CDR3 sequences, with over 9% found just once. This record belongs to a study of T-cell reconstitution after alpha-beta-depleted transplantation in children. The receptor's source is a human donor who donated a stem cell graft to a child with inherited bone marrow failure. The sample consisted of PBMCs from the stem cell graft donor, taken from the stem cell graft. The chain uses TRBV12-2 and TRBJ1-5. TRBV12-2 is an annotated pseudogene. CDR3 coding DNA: TGTGCAAGTCGCTTAGCGCGTCCGGATCCTTGGTGCCGTCAGCCCCAGCATTTT. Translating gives CASRLARPDPWCRQPQHF.